This is a list of T cell receptor beta chains from one sample in a study of OX40 agonist ivuxolimab in advanced cancers. The table came from immunoSEQ multiplex PCR; TCRdb's copy has only in-frame clones and leaves some out. The sample records 48,000 or so clones, more than 75% being singletons. Sequencing used CD4+ or CD8+ T cells sorted from blood, obtained in a trial of the OX40 agonist ivuxolimab. The receptors were gathered from an adult with an advanced solid tumor such as melanoma, head and neck, liver or kidney cancer. The CDR3 runs from the conserved cysteine through the conserved F or W. D genes are given only for firm matches. Not every row has a clone size; where given, it reads once, few, many or a size class.

CDR3aa | CDR3nt | v_gene | len | d_gene | j_gene | abundance
CASSLRGSSPLHF | TGTGCCAGCAGCTTACGGGGAAGTTCACCCCTCCACTTT | TRBV13 | 13 | . | TRBJ1-6 | .
CASSLIGGNNQPQHF | TGTGCCAGCAGTTTAATAGGGGGCAACAATCAGCCCCAGCATTTT | TRBV28 | 15 | TRBD1 | TRBJ1-5 | .
CASTRPSNQPQHF | TGTGCCAGCACCCGCCCGTCCAATCAGCCCCAGCATTTT | TRBV28 | 13 | . | TRBJ1-5 | .
CASSQILGGARTDTQYF | TGCGCCAGCAGCCAAATTCTTGGGGGGGCGAGGACAGATACGCAGTATTTT | TRBV4-1 | 17 | . | TRBJ2-3 | .
CASSQDVAYSSYNEQFF | TGCGCCAGCAGCCAAGATGTGGCTTACAGCTCCTACAATGAGCAGTTCTTC | TRBV4-1 | 17 | . | TRBJ2-1 | .
CASSLDRDQGPQHF | TGTGCCAGCAGCCTTGACAGGGATCAAGGGCCCCAGCATTTT | TRBV7-3 | 14 | TRBD1 | TRBJ1-5 | .
CASRRGRATNEKLFF | TGTGCCAGCAGGAGGGGGCGGGCAACTAATGAAAAACTGTTTTTT | TRBV27 | 15 | TRBD1 | TRBJ1-4 | once
CASSETGTGGSLNTEAFF | TGTGCCAGCAGCGAAACCGGGACAGGGGGATCACTGAACACTGAAGCTTTCTTT | TRBV7-6 | 18 | TRBD1 | TRBJ1-1 | .
CASSFTVGEGGEAFF | TGTGCCAGCAGCTTCACGGTCGGGGAGGGTGGTGAAGCTTTCTTT | TRBV5-6 | 15 | . | TRBJ1-1 | once
CAISDQGGSQETQYF | TGTGCCATCAGTGACCAGGGAGGATCCCAAGAGACCCAGTACTTC | TRBV10-3 | 15 | . | TRBJ2-5 | .
CASSLGVTSGASTDTQYF | TGTGCCAGCAGCTTAGGTGTGACTAGCGGTGCTAGCACAGATACGCAGTATTTT | TRBV7-9 | 18 | TRBD2 | TRBJ2-3 | once
CATWGQQTYEQYF | TGTGCCACCTGGGGGCAACAGACCTACGAGCAGTACTTC | TRBV6-5 | 13 | . | TRBJ2-7 | .
CASSFGGGSGDEQFF | TGTGCCAGCAGCTTTGGTGGCGGGAGTGGAGATGAGCAGTTCTTC | TRBV5-4 | 15 | TRBD2 | TRBJ2-1 | .
CATSRESLLEQYF | TGTGCCACTTCCAGGGAGAGTTTGTTGGAGCAGTACTTC | TRBV2 | 13 | . | TRBJ2-7 | .
CASSFSGTSGSRTDTQYF | TGCGCCAGCAGCTTCTCCGGGACTAGCGGGAGCCGCACAGATACGCAGTATTTT | TRBV5-1 | 18 | TRBD2 | TRBJ2-3 | .
CASSPGDGLVRGLFF | TGTGCCAGCAGCCCGGGGGACGGTCTAGTAAGGGGACTGTTTTTT | TRBV5-4 | 15 | . | TRBJ1-4 | .
CSVDRGQAANEQFF | TGCAGCGTTGATCGAGGGCAGGCGGCCAATGAGCAGTTCTTC | TRBV29-1 | 14 | . | TRBJ2-1 | .
CASSPRGFDGYTF | TGTGCCAGCAGTCCCAGGGGCTTTGATGGCTACACCTTC | TRBV27 | 13 | . | TRBJ1-2 | .
CASSPGEPNYGYTF | TGTGCCAGCAGCCCAGGGGAGCCTAACTATGGCTACACCTTC | TRBV6-4 | 14 | . | TRBJ1-2 | .
CASSFWGTGQETQYF | TGTGCCAGCAGTTTTTGGGGGACTGGGCAAGAGACCCAGTACTTC | TRBV28 | 15 | . | TRBJ2-5 | .
CASSGGASGSPSTDTQYF | TGTGCCAGTAGTGGGGGGGCTAGCGGGAGCCCAAGCACAGATACGCAGTATTTT | TRBV19 | 18 | TRBD2 | TRBJ2-3 | few
CASIRAPGGGYNEQFF | TGTGCCAGCATACGCGCCCCAGGGGGCGGATACAATGAGCAGTTCTTC | TRBV2 | 16 | TRBD1 | TRBJ2-1 | .
CSVLSGGPNQPQHF | TGCAGCGTCCTCTCGGGGGGTCCGAATCAGCCCCAGCATTTT | TRBV29-1 | 14 | . | TRBJ1-5 | .
CASSRPGLGYEQYF | TGTGCCAGTAGCAGACCGGGACTAGGCTACGAGCAGTACTTC | TRBV19 | 14 | TRBD2 | TRBJ2-7 | .